This T cell receptor beta chain derives from a study of early T cells in non-severe SARS-CoV-2 infection. This clonotype was seen only a few times. This CDR3 spans 18 amino acids. Germline V gene data show CDR1 as SEHNR and CDR2 as FQNEAQ (reference sequence). With 2 bases removed from V and 0 bases from J, the gap between germline ends came to 19 bases. The TCR library protocol attached unique molecular identifiers to the individual cDNA molecules. TCRdb called the 5' RACE reads again in MiXCR, with one record for every CDR3 protein. The sample lists about 130,000 distinct CDR3 sequences, 15% occurring once.

The V gene is TRBV7-9, the J gene TRBJ1-2; D is perhaps TRBD1 (5 bases). The sample was whole blood. This receptor was identified in an adult who was a healthcare worker with PCR-confirmed SARS-CoV-2 infection or an uninfected control (not recorded which). The CDR3 DNA follows: TGTGCCAGCAGCTTAACAGGCGCCGTTACTTCAGCTAACTATGGCTACACCTTC. Translation: CASSLTGAVTSANYGYTF.